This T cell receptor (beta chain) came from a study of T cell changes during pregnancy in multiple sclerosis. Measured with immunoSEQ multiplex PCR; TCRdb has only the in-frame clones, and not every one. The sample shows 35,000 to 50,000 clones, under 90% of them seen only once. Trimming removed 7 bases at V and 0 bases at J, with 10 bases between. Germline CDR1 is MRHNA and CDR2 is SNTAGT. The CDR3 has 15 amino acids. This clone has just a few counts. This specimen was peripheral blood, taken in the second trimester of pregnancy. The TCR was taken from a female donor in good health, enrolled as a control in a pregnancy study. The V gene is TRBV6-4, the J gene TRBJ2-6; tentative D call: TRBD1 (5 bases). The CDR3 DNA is TGTGCCAGCAAACAGGACCCCTCTGGGGCCAACGTCCTGACTTTC. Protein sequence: CASKQDPSGANVLTF.